The sequence of this T cell receptor (beta chain) was determined in a study of lung T cells in sarcoidosis with Löfgren's syndrome. Study-level findings and limits: Recognition of an unidentified sarcoidosis antigen was only suggested. Shared TRAV12-1 and TRBV2 CDR3 motifs were reported across several patients. TRAV12-1 preferentially paired with TRBV2, with homologous CDR3s.

One entry per CDR3 protein results from TCRdb running MiXCR on the reads. The sample consists of about 1,000 distinct CDR3 sequences, less than 30% of them appearing once. There are a few counts of this clonotype. Its antigen is unknown. CDR1 and CDR2 (germline): SNHLY, FYNNEI. Trimming cost V 8 bases and J 0 bases; bases outside gene matches: 7. This CDR3 is built from 17 residues. The receptor was derived from a human donor with sarcoidosis (Löfgren's syndrome or another form), or a control subject (not recorded which). Sequencing input: CD4+ T cells from bronchoalveolar lavage. The chain joins TRBV2 to TRBJ2-1; 13 bases align to TRBD2. The CDR3 nucleotides are TGTGCCAGCGCTATGAGGACTAGCGGGAGCTCCTACAATGAGCAGTTCTTC. This translates into CASAMRTSGSSYNEQFF.